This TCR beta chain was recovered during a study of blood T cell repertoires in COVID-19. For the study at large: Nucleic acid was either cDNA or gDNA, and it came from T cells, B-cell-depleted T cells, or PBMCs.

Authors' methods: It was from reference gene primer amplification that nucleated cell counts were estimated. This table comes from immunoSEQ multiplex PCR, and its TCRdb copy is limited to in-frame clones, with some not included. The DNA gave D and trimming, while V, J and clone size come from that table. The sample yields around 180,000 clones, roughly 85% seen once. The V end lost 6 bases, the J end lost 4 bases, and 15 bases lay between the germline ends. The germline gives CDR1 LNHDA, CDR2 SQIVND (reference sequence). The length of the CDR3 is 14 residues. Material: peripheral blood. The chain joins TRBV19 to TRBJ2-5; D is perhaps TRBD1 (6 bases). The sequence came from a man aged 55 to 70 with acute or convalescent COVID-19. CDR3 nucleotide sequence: TGTGCCAGTAGACTCGCAGGGGCCGCAGAGACCCAGTACTTC. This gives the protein CASRLAGAAETQYF.